This T cell receptor (beta chain) was profiled in a study of PD-1 blockade in classical Hodgkin lymphoma (dated by TCRdb to about 2020). Some background on the complete study: To define a peripheral blood immune signature of response to PD-1 blockade in classical Hodgkin lymphoma, the study combined TCR beta sequencing with CyTOF. On the study overall, not on this receptor specifically: Only a single clinical trial cohort was studied, and what caused the repertoire differences, possibly disease activity or prior therapy, remained undefined. Newly diagnosed patients were reported to have lower baseline TCR diversity than healthy donors, and relapsed/refractory patients were reported to have lower baseline TCR diversity still.

Concerning this clone: This receptor's antigen is unknown. Base quality data are lacking; no much larger clone is found one base away.

The CDR3, cysteine through phenylalanine, is 14 amino acids long. Left in the record is the CDR3 DNA by itself, 42 bases read in frame from the first base. Sequences SGDLS (CDR1) and YYNGEE (CDR2) are obtained from the germline V gene. V loses 4 bases of germline sequence and J loses 10 bases, and the interval between the two ends is 20 bases. The Qiagen DNeasy kit was used to extract genomic DNA from unsorted PBMCs and from the negatively selected CD4+ and CD8+ fractions. Using primers that anneal to V and J segments, immunoSEQ multiplex PCR amplified the TCR beta CDR3 regions. A synthetic immune receptor repertoire was used to minimize amplification bias, and any residual bias was removed computationally once sequencing was done. On the study's bioinformatics: Custom Python scripts were used to quantify repertoire diversity as the Shannon entropy index. Unsorted, CD4+ and CD8+ repertoires were examined separately, except in combined analyses, for which CD4+ and CD8+ sequences were merged in silico. This is the immuneACCESS table as TCRdb keeps it, with only in-frame sequences that have V and J called. A part of the clones is gone; compared with another copy, unresolved V genes explain less than half, and the rest is unexplained. The V and J calls and clone size are taken from that table; D and trimming were inferred from the DNA. This sample has tens of thousands of clones in its table, and over 85% of those were observed once. The biggest ten clones account for about 3.9% of the sample.

Read against the paper, the sample's time point label means: newly diagnosed, previously untreated cHL patient sample. To serve as a comparison group for the relapsed/refractory trial patients, PBMCs were sequenced from patients with newly diagnosed, previously untreated classical Hodgkin lymphoma. Peripheral blood was collected in 8 mL Vacutainer Cell Preparation Tubes, from which PBMCs were isolated by centrifugation and then cryopreserved. The TCR comes from a human donor with classical Hodgkin lymphoma. Sequenced input: peripheral blood mononuclear cells (PBMCs). The chain joins TRBV9 to TRBJ1-1; there is no confident call for the D gene. The nucleotide sequence reads TGTGCCAGCAGCCCCTCCTCCCTTCCCGAGGTAGCTTTCTTT. Its coded protein is CASSPSSLPEVAFF.